Here is one T cell receptor beta chain with its context. Antigen: not known. In germline, CDR1 is LNHDA, CDR2 SQIVND (reference sequence). The junction had 6 bases not matched to a gene; V was cut back by 4 bases and J by 4 bases. The CDR3 contains 16 residues. This sample is drawn from a study of OX40 agonist ivuxolimab in advanced cancers. The overall study: The patients received agonistic anti-OX40 (CD134) antibody ivuxolimab. Treatment received earlier with anti-PD-1, anti-PD-L1 or anti-CTLA-4 agents was allowed, and 40% had some.

Assay used: immunoSEQ multiplex PCR; TCRdb lists only in-frame clones, some missing. Among tens of thousands of clones, 86% were seen once, and the ten largest hold 0.95% to 1.5%. Study-wide points: Both blood CD4+ and CD8+ T cells showed clonal growth by week 6 at 0.1 to 3.0 mg/kg. Partial responders at 0.1-3.0 mg/kg had among the lowest clonal expansion.

The genes are TRBV19 and TRBJ2-1, with 11 positions matching TRBD2. The TCR originated in an adult with an advanced solid tumor such as melanoma, head and neck, liver or kidney cancer. Here the sequenced sample was CD4+ or CD8+ T cells sorted from blood, taken in a trial of the OX40 agonist ivuxolimab. CDR3 protein: CASSKLAGEFYNEQFF. The CDR3 DNA is TGTGCCAGTAGTAAACTAGCGGGAGAATTTTACAATGAGCAGTTCTTC.